One and the same sample provided the 26 T cell receptor beta chains below, sequenced in a study of blood T cell repertoires in COVID-19. TCRdb's table, derived via immunoSEQ multiplex PCR, lists solely in-frame clones and lacks some. Counted here are a few hundred thousand clones, approximately 91% occurring once; the ten biggest clones make up around 12%. What was sequenced was peripheral blood. The receptors were gathered from a woman aged 60-75 years with acute or convalescent COVID-19.

J is TRBJ2-7 and V is TRBV27; TRBD2 agrees at 10 bases. Germline-derived CDR1 and CDR2 are MNHEY and SMNVEV (reference sequence). The CDR3 length is 17 residues. Trimming took 3 bases from V and 2 from J; bases not matched to a gene: 10. DNA of the CDR3: TGTGCCAGCAGTTTCCTCGTCCCAGCGGGGGGGCCCTACGAGCAGTACTTC. Its translation is CASSFLVPAGGPYEQYF.

This clone appeared a single time. This chain uses TRBV3-1 (or the pseudogene TRBV3-2) with TRBJ2-2; tentatively, D is TRBD2 (5 bases). V lost 5 bases to trimming and J lost 8 bases, with 9 bases between them. CDR1 and CDR2 from the germline V gene are LGHDT and YNNKEL (reference sequence). This CDR3 spans 12 amino acids. CDR3 nucleotides: TGTGCCAGCAGCGGAGAGGGTGGGGAGCTGTTTTTT. This encodes CASSGEGGELFF.

The rearrangement uses TRBV2 and TRBJ1-1; a weak D match, TRBD1 (6 bases). Germline V gene sequence: CDR1 SNHLY, CDR2 FYNNEI. The V end lost 6 bases, the J end lost 1 base, and 12 bases lay between the germline ends. This CDR3 comprises 14 residues. The CDR3 DNA follows: TGTGCCAGCAGGGGTCAGACAGGGAACACTGAAGCTTTCTTT. It yields the protein CASRGQTGNTEAFF. Looking up the rest from reference TRBV2 and TRBJ1-1 gives the full variable domain: EPEVTQTPSHQVTQMGQEVILRCVPISNHLYFYWYRQILGQKVEFLVSFYNNEISEKSEIFDDQFSVERPDGSNFTLKIRSTKLEDSAMYFCASRGQTGNTEAFFGQGTRLTVV.

The DNA of the CDR3 is TGCGCCAGCAGCCAAGACAGGGTTCAGCCCCAGCATTTT. Its translation is CASSQDRVQPQHF. The chain employs TRBV4-3 and TRBJ1-5; weak D call: TRBD1 (5 bases). Germline assignment: CDR1 LGHNA and CDR2 YSLEER. This CDR3 comprises 13 residues. Trimming pared 0 bases from V and 6 bases from J, leaving 6 bases between.

Comment on this clone: The identical CDR3 is also encoded by other nucleotide sequences in the sample. This chain connects TRBV5-1 to TRBJ2-7; 8 bases align to TRBD1. V lost 0 bases and J lost 3; bases outside the gene matches: 2. Germline-derived CDR1 and CDR2 are SGHRS and YFSETQ. The CDR3 covers 14 residues. The CDR3 DNA follows: TGCGCCAGCAGCTTGGGACAGGGGAGCTACGAGCAGTACTTC. Translation: CASSLGQGSYEQYF. The full variable domain, its missing parts supplied by reference TRBV5-1 and TRBJ2-7, is KAGVTQTPRYLIKTRGQQVTLSCSPISGHRSVSWYQQTPGQGLQFLFEYFSETQRNKGNFPGRFSGRQFSNSRSEMNVSTLELGDSALYLCASSLGQGSYEQYFGPGTRLTVT.

The chain employs TRBV19 and TRBJ1-3; D is ambiguous. Germline lookup yields CDR1 LNHDA and CDR2 SQIVND (reference sequence). V lost 6 bases, J lost 4 bases, and 13 bases lay in between. CDR3 length: 14 amino acids. The CDR3 here is CASSRGPLGNTIYF. The CDR3 DNA reads as TGTGCCAGTAGCCGAGGGCCCCTCGGAAACACCATATATTTT.

The CDR3 is CAWSVRPGQGFLGELFF. The CDR3 region has the DNA TGTGCCTGGAGTGTACGACCGGGACAGGGGTTTCTCGGGGAGCTGTTTTTT. The rearrangement links TRBV30 to TRBJ2-2; TRBD1 matches at 10 bases. This CDR3 is built from 17 residues. The germline CDR1 and CDR2 sequences are GTSNPN and SVGIG (reference sequence). Trimming took 0 bases from V and 7 from J; bases not matched to a gene: 11.

This clone showed up just a few times. This rearrangement joins TRBV11-2 to TRBJ1-6; 11 bases agree with TRBD1. CDR3 size: 16 residues. The germline gives CDR1 SGHAT, CDR2 FQNNGV. V dropped 4 bases and J dropped 6; count of bases not matched to a gene: 5. This CDR3 is CASSSLGQGVNSPLHF. DNA for the CDR3: TGTGCCAGCAGCTCTCTGGGACAGGGGGTTAATTCACCCCTCCACTTT.

V and J are TRBV19 and TRBJ1-1, with D possibly matching TRBD1 (5 bases). V was shortened by 5 bases and J by 3 bases, with 13 bases between the two germline ends. The CDR3 has 14 residues. Germline CDR1 is LNHDA and CDR2 is SQIVND (reference sequence). CDR3 loop: CASSPETVDTEAFF. CDR3 DNA: TGTGCCAGTAGTCCGGAGACAGTGGACACTGAAGCTTTCTTT.

V gene TRBV10-3 combines with J gene TRBJ1-1; perhaps TRBD1 as D (5 bases). V lost 4 bases and J 4 bases, leaving 10 bases between the germline ends. The CDR3 has 13 residues. The germline V gene encodes CDR1 ENHRY and CDR2 SYGVKD. The CDR3 nucleotides are TGTGCCATCAGTGTACGGGGGAGCACTGAAGCTTTCTTT. This encodes CAISVRGSTEAFF.

The J gene is TRBJ1-1, the V gene TRBV2, with 8 bases aligning to TRBD1. The CDR3 is 13 residues long. V shed 5 bases, J shed 10 bases, and the junction held 9 bases outside the gene matches. Germline loops: CDR1 SNHLY, CDR2 FYNNEI. CDR3 residues: CASSPRGPEGAFF. For the CDR3, the DNA is TGTGCCAGCAGTCCCAGGGGGCCAGAGGGAGCTTTCTTT.

This chain joins TRBV28 and TRBJ1-5; 9 bases fit TRBD1. This CDR3 has 15 amino acids. The germline V gene has CDR1 MDHEN and CDR2 SYDVKM. J lost 4 bases, V lost 6 bases, and 7 bases had no gene match. The CDR3 is CASRGNRGPNQPQHF. The CDR3 nucleotides are TGTGCCAGCAGGGGGAACAGGGGGCCAAATCAGCCCCAGCATTTT. Using reference TRBV28 and TRBJ1-5 for the parts outside the CDR3, the full variable domain is DVKVTQSSRYLVKRTGEKVFLECVQDMDHENMFWYRQDPGLGLRLIYFSYDVKMKEKGDIPEGYSVSREKKERFSLILESASTNQTSMYLCASRGNRGPNQPQHFGDGTRLSIL.

With respect to this clone: In the same sample, other DNA sequences code for this CDR3. The V gene is TRBV9, the J gene TRBJ2-1; D ambiguous. This CDR3 comprises 12 residues. V was trimmed by 2 bases and J by 4 bases, leaving 4 bases between them. From germline, CDR1 is SGDLS and CDR2 YYNGEE. The chain's CDR3 is CASSVTYNEQFF. The CDR3 DNA is TGTGCCAGCAGCGTTACATACAATGAGCAGTTCTTC.

This clone was seen a handful of times. The CDR3 region is CASSLAKGTSGRASRGTDTQYF. As DNA, the CDR3 is TGCGCCAGCAGCTTGGCCAAGGGGACTAGCGGGAGGGCGTCTCGTGGTACAGATACGCAGTATTTT. V and J are TRBV5-1 and TRBJ2-3; 16 bases align to TRBD2. This CDR3 region has 22 residues. V was clipped by 0 bases and J by 3 bases; unmatched bases: 16. Germline CDR1 is SGHRS and CDR2 is YFSETQ.

This sequence joins TRBV10-3 and TRBJ2-1; TRBD2 matches at 10 bases. The CDR3 consists of 18 residues. V lost 0 bases and J lost 5; bases outside the gene matches: 10. Germline V gene lookup returns CDR1 ENHRY and CDR2 SYGVKD. DNA for the CDR3: TGTGCCATCAGTGAGTCGGGTGCAAGAGCGGGGGGGAACAATGAGCAGTTCTTC. This translates into CAISESGARAGGNNEQFF.

This chain uses TRBV10-3 with TRBJ2-3; 8 positions match TRBD2. The CDR3 has 15 amino acids. Germline trimming cut 2 bases from V and 3 bases from J; bases unmatched to any gene: 4. CDR1 is ENHRY, CDR2 SYGVKD, per germline. CDR3 loop: CAISERSGRTDTQYF. DNA for the CDR3: TGTGCCATCAGTGAGCGGAGCGGGAGAACAGATACGCAGTATTTT.

The DNA for the CDR3 is TGTGCCAGCAGTACACGACAGGGGATTTCACCCCTCCACTTT. It translates to CASSTRQGISPLHF. The chain carries TRBV6-5 and TRBJ1-6; TRBD1 aligns across 8 bases. In germline, CDR1 is MNHEY, CDR2 SVGAGI. This CDR3 is built from 14 residues. J lost 9 bases, V lost 5 bases, and 6 bases had no gene match.

V is TRBV29-1 and J is TRBJ2-1; TRBD2 aligns across 8 bases. The CDR3 is 14 amino acids. Trimming removed 3 bases from V and 4 bases from J; junction bases left unmatched: 5. CDR1 is SQVTM and CDR2 is ANQGSEA in the germline V gene. The CDR3 protein is CSVERVAGYNEQFF. DNA of the CDR3: TGCAGCGTTGAGCGGGTAGCGGGGTACAATGAGCAGTTCTTC.

This clone was seen a few times. The rearrangement joins TRBV14 to TRBJ2-4; tentatively, D is TRBD2 (6 bases). V dropped 2 bases and J dropped 8 bases, with 10 bases sitting between them. The CDR3 contains 13 residues. Per germline, CDR1 SGHDN and CDR2 FVKESK. The CDR3 here is CASSQSGLDIQYF. The CDR3 DNA reads TGTGCCAGCAGCCAATCGGGACTGGACATTCAGTACTTC.

This clone was recorded once. This rearrangement joins TRBV2 to TRBJ1-5, with 8 bases matching TRBD1. The V segment lost 8 bases and the J segment 5 bases; nucleotides outside the gene matches: 5. Germline loops: CDR1 SNHLY, CDR2 FYNNEI. The CDR3 runs to 13 residues. In nucleotides, the CDR3 is TGTGCCAGCTGGGAACAGGGGGATCAGCCCCAGCATTTT. Protein sequence: CASWEQGDQPQHF.

The rearrangement uses TRBV10-3 and TRBJ2-3; 9 bases map to TRBD2. With 0 bases clipped from V and 0 bases from J, the junction kept 1 base outside the gene matches. This CDR3 spans 16 amino acids. CDR1 is ENHRY, CDR2 SYGVKD, per germline. The CDR3, as DNA: TGTGCCATCAGTGAGTCGCGGGGGGGGAGCACAGATACGCAGTATTTT. Translating gives CAISESRGGSTDTQYF.

The chain uses TRBV28 and TRBJ1-6; D call uncertain. V lost 7 bases and J lost 0, with 10 bases in between. The CDR3 is made up of 15 amino acids. Germline lookup yields CDR1 MDHEN and CDR2 SYDVKM. The CDR3 DNA is TGTGCCAGCACACCGGAGAGCTCCTATAATTCACCCCTCCACTTT. Translated, it gives CASTPESSYNSPLHF.

The chain combines TRBV12-5 with TRBJ2-3; D remains ambiguous. The V gene lost 1 base and the J gene lost 0 bases, with 2 bases spanning the gap. The CDR3 is 13 amino acids. From germline, CDR1 is LGHNT and CDR2 FRNRAP. For the CDR3, the DNA is TGTGCTAGTGGTTTGGCTAGCACAGATACGCAGTATTTT. Translation gives CASGLASTDTQYF.

The chain couples TRBV7-2 to TRBJ2-1, with 8 nucleotides matching TRBD2. The germline V gene has CDR1 SGHTA and CDR2 FQGNSA. J gave up 5 bases and V 6 bases, and 9 bases lay outside the gene matches. CDR3 size: 15 residues. CDR3 DNA: TGTGCCAGCAGTCCGAGCGGGAGTCGCGACAATGAGCAGTTCTTC. This sequence encodes CASSPSGSRDNEQFF. The variable domain in full, with the rest retrieved from reference TRBV7-2 and TRBJ2-1, is GAGVSQSPSNKVTEKGKDVELRCDPISGHTALYWYRQSLGQGLEFLIYFQGNSAPDKSGLPSDRFSAERTGGSVSTLTIQRTQQEDSAVYLCASSPSGSRDNEQFFGPGTRLTVL.

The V call is TRBV5-4, the J call TRBJ2-7, with D hard to call. Deletions cut 1 base from V and 7 bases from J, with 12 bases between. Germline V gives CDR1 SGHNT, CDR2 YYREEE (reference sequence). The CDR3 has 13 residues. The CDR3 here is CASSLWPGEEQYF. Written as DNA, the CDR3 is TGTGCCAGCAGCTTGTGGCCAGGTGAAGAGCAGTACTTC.

The chain is built from TRBV7-2 and TRBJ2-3; D not certain. The CDR3 sequence is 11 residues long. Per germline, CDR1 SGHTA and CDR2 FQGNSA. Trimming took off 4 bases at V and 6 bases at J, with 5 bases between the two ends. The CDR3 bases are TGTGCCAGCAGCTCCTCGGATACGCAGTATTTT. This encodes CASSSSDTQYF.